Presented here are 18 T cell receptor beta chains from one specimen sequenced in a study of breast tumors, draining lymph nodes, adjacent tissues. TCRdb recomputed calls from the multiplex PCR reads with MiXCR, one row per CDR3 protein. The sample holds some 97,000 distinct CDR3 sequences, 21% seen once. The lymph nodes were axillary draining lymph nodes from breast cancer patients. The specimen sequenced was axillary lymph node tissue. These TCRs come from a female donor with breast cancer. Some clones in this sample may be carry-over from other donors' samples.

The rearrangement joins TRBV28 to TRBJ1-5; 10 bases are a match to TRBD1. Germline CDR1 is MDHEN and CDR2 is SYDVKM. Unmatched junction bases numbered 7, after V lost 5 bases and J lost 6 bases. The CDR3 is 15 residues long. CDR3 nucleotide sequence: TGTGCCAGCAGTACACCGACAGGGGGCAGTCAGCCCCAGCATTTT. Protein product: CASSTPTGGSQPQHF.

This clonotype was seen ten or more times. V usage is TRBV5-1 and J usage is TRBJ1-3; TRBD1 matches 10 bases. Germline trimming cut 2 bases from V and 8 bases from J; bases unmatched to any gene: 16. The V gene's germline CDR1 is SGHRS and CDR2 YFSETQ. The CDR3 sequence is 18 residues long. Here the CDR3 reads CASSLGLGRQGASHTIYF. In DNA, the CDR3 is TGCGCCAGCAGCTTAGGCCTCGGGCGACAGGGGGCCTCGCACACCATATATTTT.

The sample holds many counts of this clonotype. The chain links TRBV11-3 to TRBJ2-7, with D perhaps matching TRBD2 (5 bases). The germline V and J ends were trimmed by 1 base and 6 bases, with 13 bases remaining between them. There are 14 residues in the CDR3. Germline CDR1 and CDR2: SGHNT and YENEEA. CDR3 protein: CASSLGGAAGEQYF. DNA for the CDR3: TGTGCCAGCAGCTTAGGCGGTGCGGCGGGCGAGCAGTACTTC.

This clonotype was recorded many times. DNA of the CDR3: TGCAGCGTTGATGTTGGGACTCCGTGGAAGACCCAGTACTTC. Its protein product is CSVDVGTPWKTQYF. The V gene is TRBV29-1, the J gene TRBJ2-5; the D gene is possibly TRBD2 (6 bases). The V end lost 3 bases, the J end lost 6 bases, and 17 bases lay between the germline ends. The CDR3 has 14 residues. Germline CDR1 is SQVTM and CDR2 is ANQGSEA.

V is TRBV28 and J is TRBJ2-3; 7 positions match TRBD2. Trimming at V came to 2 bases and at J to 0 bases, leaving 5 bases not matched to a gene. The germline V gene encodes CDR1 MDHEN and CDR2 SYDVKM. The CDR3 runs to 16 residues. The CDR3 spells CASSLRGVPSTDTQYF. Here the CDR3 DNA reads TGTGCCAGCAGTTTACGGGGGGTCCCTAGCACAGATACGCAGTATTTT. The whole variable domain, filled in from reference TRBV28 and TRBJ2-3, reads DVKVTQSSRYLVKRTGEKVFLECVQDMDHENMFWYRQDPGLGLRLIYFSYDVKMKEKGDIPEGYSVSREKKERFSLILESASTNQTSMYLCASSLRGVPSTDTQYFGPGTRLTVL.

Remarks on this clonotype: This clone may be a read error of a much larger clone one base away. The chain combines TRBV28 with TRBJ1-2, with D unresolved. The V gene's germline CDR1 is MDHEN and CDR2 SYDVKM. The CDR3 spans 12 residues. V lost 4 bases, J lost 11 bases, and 14 bases lay in between. This chain's CDR3 is CASSSTPGRYTF. CDR3 nucleotide sequence: TGTGCCAGCAGTTCCACACCGGGGAGGTACACCTTC.

At least ten counts were recorded for this clonotype. The gene calls are TRBV15 and TRBJ2-2; maybe TRBD1 (5 bases). Trimming cost V 0 bases and J 7 bases, with 12 bases left between them. The CDR3 is 15 amino acids. From germline, CDR1 is LNHNV and CDR2 YYDKDF (reference sequence). The CDR3 nucleotides read TGTGCCACCAGCAGAGATGGGGCGTGGGGCGGGGAGCTGTTTTTT. Amino acids: CATSRDGAWGGELFF.

This clonotype occurred many times. The chain has TRBV27 and TRBJ2-5; the D is unclear. V lost 3 bases to trimming and J lost 1 base, with 12 bases between them. Germline V lookup: CDR1 MNHEY, CDR2 SMNVEV (reference sequence). CDR3 length equals 15 residues. The CDR3 here is CASSFGQTSQETQYF. CDR3 DNA sequence: TGTGCCAGCAGTTTCGGGCAAACCTCCCAAGAGACCCAGTACTTC.

This clonotype was counted ten times or more. V is TRBV27 and J is TRBJ1-2, with TRBD1 matching 9 bases. Looked up from germline, CDR1 is MNHEY and CDR2 is SMNVEV (reference sequence). V trimming: 8 bases; J trimming: 4 bases; junction bases outside the gene matches: 2. The CDR3 sequence is 12 residues long. The CDR3, as DNA: TGTGCCAGCCGGGACAGGGTCTATGGCTACACCTTC. Translated: CASRDRVYGYTF.

In this sample, this clonotype turned up a few times. The rearrangement joins TRBV3-1 to TRBJ1-2; tentatively, D is TRBD1 (5 bases). In germline, CDR1 is LGHDT, CDR2 YNNKEL (reference sequence). The CDR3 consists of 15 residues. Trimming removed 0 bases at V and 4 bases at J, with 12 bases between. The CDR3 nucleotides are TGTGCCAGCAGCCAAGATATAGGGACGGGCTATGGCTACACCTTC. Its translation: CASSQDIGTGYGYTF.

This clonotype was detected many times. The chain has TRBV5-5 and TRBJ1-4; D gene uncertain. The CDR3 length is 14 residues. V gave up 2 bases and J gave up 5 bases, with 10 bases separating them. Germline V lookup: CDR1 SGHKS, CDR2 YYEKEE (reference sequence). The CDR3 DNA reads TGTGCCAGCAGCTTCCAGGCCGTAAATGAAAAACTGTTTTTT. Its translation: CASSFQAVNEKLFF. Using reference TRBV5-5 and TRBJ1-4 for the parts outside the CDR3, the full variable domain is DAGVTQSPTHLIKTRGQQVTLRCSPISGHKSVSWYQQVLGQGPQFIFQYYEKEERGRGNFPDRFSARQFPNYSSELNVNALLLGDSALYLCASSFQAVNEKLFFGSGTQLSVL.

This clonotype was picked up many times. The chain uses TRBV20-1 and TRBJ1-2; TRBD1 matches at 10 bases. Germline loops: CDR1 DFQATT, CDR2 SNEGSKA (reference sequence). CDR3 size: 13 residues. J gave up 6 bases and V 1 base, and 2 bases lay outside the gene matches. Here the CDR3 DNA reads TGCAGTGCTAGAGGGACAGGGGGGCATGGCTACACCTTC. Translated, it gives CSARGTGGHGYTF.

This clonotype has ten or more counts. V is TRBV27 and J is TRBJ2-5, with 12 nucleotides matching TRBD2. CDR1 and CDR2 (germline): MNHEY, SMNVEV (reference sequence). There are 16 residues in the CDR3. Trimming cost V 8 bases and J 2 bases; bases outside gene matches: 9. The CDR3, as DNA: TGTGCCAGCTCACCCTTACTAGCGGGAGGTCAAGAGACCCAGTACTTC. Translation gives CASSPLLAGGQETQYF.

This clonotype was seen many times. J is TRBJ2-5 and V is TRBV4-1; D might be TRBD2 (6 bases). Trimming pared 1 base from V and 1 base from J, leaving 13 bases between. This CDR3 has 16 residues. Germline CDR1 and CDR2: MGHRA and YSYEKL. The CDR3 spells CASSQGLDPLQETQYF. CDR3 nucleotide sequence: TGCGCCAGCAGCCAAGGACTAGACCCACTCCAAGAGACCCAGTACTTC.

This clonotype was seen ten or more times. CDR3 sequence: CASSGGGGYEQYF. The CDR3 DNA sequence: TGTGCCAGCAGCGGAGGGGGAGGGTACGAGCAGTACTTC. V gene TRBV11-2 combines with J gene TRBJ2-7, with D possibly being TRBD2 (7 bases). CDR1 SGHAT and CDR2 FQNNGV come from the germline V gene. The V end was cut by 5 bases, the J end by 4 bases, with 12 bases between. The CDR3 has 13 residues.

This clonotype was seen at least ten times. CDR3: CASSPDRSVYEQYF. The CDR3 DNA is TGTGCCAGCAGCCCGGACCGCTCAGTCTACGAGCAGTACTTC. This chain joins TRBV11-2 and TRBJ2-7, with no clear D. This CDR3 has 14 amino acids. V was shortened by 5 bases and J by 3 bases, with 14 bases between the two germline ends. Germline CDR1 and CDR2: SGHAT and FQNNGV.

On this clonotype itself: Being one base from a much bigger clone, this may be a read error. The genes are TRBV27 and TRBJ2-1; 10 bases line up with TRBD2. Germline lookup yields CDR1 MNHEY and CDR2 SMNVEV (reference sequence). The CDR3 totals 15 residues. V trimming: 2 bases; J trimming: 9 bases; junction bases outside the gene matches: 7. The CDR3, as DNA: TGTGCCAGCAGTTTAGGGAGCGGGAGGGCCACTGAGCAGTTCTTC. Translating it yields CASSLGSGRATEQFF.

This clonotype was observed many times. V and J are TRBV6-1 and TRBJ1-6; 9 positions match TRBD1. The V segment lost 2 bases and the J segment 9 bases; nucleotides outside the gene matches: 5. This CDR3 contains 15 residues. CDR1 and CDR2 from the germline V gene are MNHNS and SASEGT. The CDR3: CASSELTGGGSPLHF. The DNA of the CDR3 is TGTGCCAGCAGTGAACTGACAGGGGGAGGTTCACCCCTCCACTTT.